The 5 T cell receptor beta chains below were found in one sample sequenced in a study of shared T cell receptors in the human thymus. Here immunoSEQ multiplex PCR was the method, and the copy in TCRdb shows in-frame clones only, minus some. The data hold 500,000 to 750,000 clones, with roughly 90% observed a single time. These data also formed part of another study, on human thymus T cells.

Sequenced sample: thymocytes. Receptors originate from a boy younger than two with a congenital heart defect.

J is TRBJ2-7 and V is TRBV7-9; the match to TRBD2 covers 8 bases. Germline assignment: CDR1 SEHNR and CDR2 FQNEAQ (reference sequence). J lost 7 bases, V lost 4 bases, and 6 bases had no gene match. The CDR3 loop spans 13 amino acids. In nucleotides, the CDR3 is TGTGCCAGCAGCTCTAGCGGGCCCGGGGAGCAGTACTTC. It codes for CASSSSGPGEQYF. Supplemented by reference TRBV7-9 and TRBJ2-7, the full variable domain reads DTGVSQNPRHKITKRGQNVTFRCDPISEHNRLYWYRQTLGQGPEFLTYFQNEAQLEKSRLLSDRFSAERPKGSFSTLEIQRTEQGDSAMYLCASSSSGPGEQYFGPGTRLTVT.

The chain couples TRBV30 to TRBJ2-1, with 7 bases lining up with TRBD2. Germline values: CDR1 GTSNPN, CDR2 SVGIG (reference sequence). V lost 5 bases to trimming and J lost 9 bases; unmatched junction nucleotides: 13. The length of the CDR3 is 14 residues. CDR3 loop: CAWDLSGTQIEQFF. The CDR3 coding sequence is TGTGCCTGGGACCTCAGCGGGACTCAGATTGAGCAGTTCTTC.

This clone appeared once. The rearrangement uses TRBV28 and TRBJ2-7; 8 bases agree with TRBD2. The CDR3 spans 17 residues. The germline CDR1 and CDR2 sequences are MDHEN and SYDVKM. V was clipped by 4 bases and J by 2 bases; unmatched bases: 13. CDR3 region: CASSYPGRGEEAYEQYF. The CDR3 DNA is TGTGCCAGCAGTTACCCCGGGAGGGGGGAAGAAGCCTACGAGCAGTACTTC.

CDR3 in DNA: TGTGCCAGTAGGGGACTAGCGGGACGGGATGAGCAGTTCTTC. Protein product: CASRGLAGRDEQFF. The chain employs TRBV19 and TRBJ2-1, with 13 bases aligning to TRBD2. The CDR3 consists of 14 residues. Germline V gene sequence: CDR1 LNHDA, CDR2 SQIVND (reference sequence). The V gene end was trimmed by 6 bases and the J gene end by 8 bases; junction bases not matched to a gene: 4. Full variable domain (missing parts from reference TRBV19 and TRBJ2-1): DGGITQSPKYLFRKEGQNVTLSCEQNLNHDAMYWYRQDPGQGLRLIYYSQIVNDFQKGDIAEGYSVSREKKESFPLTVTSAQKNPTAFYLCASRGLAGRDEQFFGPGTRLTVL.

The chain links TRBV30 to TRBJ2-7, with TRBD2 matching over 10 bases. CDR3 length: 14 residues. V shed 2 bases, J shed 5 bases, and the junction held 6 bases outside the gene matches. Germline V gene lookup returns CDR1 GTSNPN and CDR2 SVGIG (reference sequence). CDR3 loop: CAWSSGRAINEQYF. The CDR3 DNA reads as TGTGCCTGGAGTAGCGGGAGGGCCATAAACGAGCAGTACTTC. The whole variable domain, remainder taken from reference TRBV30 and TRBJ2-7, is SQTIHQWPATLVQPVGSPLSLECTVEGTSNPNLYWYRQAAGRGLQLLFYSVGIGQISSEVPQNLSASRPQDRQFILSSKKLLLSDSGFYLCAWSSGRAINEQYFGPGTRLTVT.